This T cell receptor beta chain was captured in a study of CD8 T cells in ankylosing spondylitis. CDR3 size: 15 residues. Germline loops: CDR1 SGDLS, CDR2 YYNGEE. V gave up 0 bases and J gave up 1 base, with 8 bases separating them. Study-wide findings and caveats: Reportedly, matched ankylosing spondylitis synovial fluid was significantly enriched for disease-linked clones. Prior literature has documented some motif variants in synovial fluid and blood from reactive arthritis. There was a TCR beta motif, made of 7 to 9 highly homologous variants, that appeared characteristic of ankylosing spondylitis blood. Disease-linked clones were CD8+ and relatively rare in peripheral blood.

In this sample, this clonotype turned up many times. Its antigen is still unknown. TCR beta libraries were made by quantitative 5'-RACE with molecular barcodes. MiXCR, applied by TCRdb to the 5' RACE reads, yields one record per CDR3 protein. This sample yields 450,000 to 550,000 distinct CDR3 sequences, of which less than 6% are seen a single time; 3% to 4.5% belongs to the top ten. Sample: blood, either unsorted or a sorted T cell fraction (not recorded which). The sequence was collected from a male donor with ankylosing spondylitis. This rearrangement joins TRBV9 to TRBJ1-3; D ambiguous. The CDR3 protein is CASSVDGVSGNTIYF. CDR3 coding DNA: TGTGCCAGCAGCGTAGACGGGGTTTCTGGAAACACCATATATTTT.